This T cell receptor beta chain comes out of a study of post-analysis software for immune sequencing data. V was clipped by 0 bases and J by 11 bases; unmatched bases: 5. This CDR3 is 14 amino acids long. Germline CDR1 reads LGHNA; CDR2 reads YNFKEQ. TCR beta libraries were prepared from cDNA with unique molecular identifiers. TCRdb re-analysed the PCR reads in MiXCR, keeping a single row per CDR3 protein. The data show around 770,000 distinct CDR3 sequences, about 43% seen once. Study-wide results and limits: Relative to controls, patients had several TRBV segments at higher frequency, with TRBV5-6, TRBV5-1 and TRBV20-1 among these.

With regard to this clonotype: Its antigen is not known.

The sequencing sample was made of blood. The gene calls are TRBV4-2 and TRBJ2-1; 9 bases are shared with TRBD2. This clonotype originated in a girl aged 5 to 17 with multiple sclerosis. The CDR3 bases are TGTGCCAGCAGCCAAGATCCTAGCGGGGCTAAGCAGTTCTTC. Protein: CASSQDPSGAKQFF.